This TCR beta chain was documented in a study of blood T cell repertoires in COVID-19. Whole-study context: Specimens from acute and convalescent COVID-19 originated in the United States, Italy and Spain. T cells, B-cell-depleted T cells, or PBMCs supplied cDNA or gDNA.

CDR3 length: 15 residues. The junction had 6 bases not matched to a gene; V was cut back by 3 bases and J by 5 bases. Germline values: CDR1 KGHDR, CDR2 SFDVKD. How the authors handled the data: Estimates of nucleated cell counts were drawn from the amplification of reference gene primers. Generated by immunoSEQ multiplex PCR, the TCRdb table keeps only in-frame clones and is missing some. V and J calls and clone size are those listed in that table; D and trimming were worked out from the DNA. The sample records about 210,000 clones, around four fifths being singletons. The sequence was collected from a woman aged 50 to 65 with active or convalescent COVID-19. The V and J genes are TRBV24-1 and TRBJ2-3, with 8 bases matching TRBD1. The sample consisted of peripheral blood. The chain's CDR3 is CATSDPRGPGDTQYF. The CDR3, as DNA: TGTGCCACCAGTGATCCCAGGGGGCCGGGAGATACGCAGTATTTT.